Below, one T cell receptor beta chain is given with its context. The sample is drawn from a study of blood T cell repertoires in COVID-19. On the study more broadly: Some COVID-19 samples were acute and others convalescent; all came from the United States, Italy and Spain. PBMCs, B-cell-depleted T cells, or T cells were the source of the cDNA or gDNA that made up the material.

Original analysis: Amplified reference gene primers provided the basis for estimating nucleated cell counts. Sequencing was performed with immunoSEQ multiplex PCR; in TCRdb, only in-frame clones are kept and a portion is missing. The V and J calls and clone size are taken from that table; D and trimming were inferred from the DNA. Among approximately 230,000 clones listed, about 86% were seen once. With 0 bases removed from V and 0 bases from J, the gap between germline ends came to 12 bases. The CDR3 runs to 17 residues. Germline V CDR1 and CDR2: KGHSH, LQKENI. J is TRBJ2-1 and V is TRBV18; unclear D gene. The sequence derives from a man of 80 years or more with acute or convalescent COVID-19. Sequenced material: peripheral blood. The CDR3 sequence is CASSPPLQLSSYNEQFF. DNA of the CDR3: TGTGCCAGCTCACCACCCTTACAGCTTTCCTCCTACAATGAGCAGTTCTTC.